Below, 12 T cell receptor beta chains from the same sample are listed, as sequenced in a study of CD8 T cells in Susac syndrome. The RNA input was about 0.45 to 1 ug, and it was reverse transcribed with random hexamers. TCRdb re-analysed the immunoSEQ multiplex PCR reads in MiXCR, keeping a single row per CDR3 protein. The table has 150,000 to 200,000 distinct CDR3 sequences, around 93% seen once. Sequencing input: CD4+ T cells from PBMCs. The receptors shown here come from a human donor with multiple sclerosis.

The V call is TRBV5-4, the J call TRBJ1-1, with D possibly matching TRBD1 (5 bases). Trimming cost V 2 bases and J 0 bases, with 8 bases left between them. The CDR3 is 14 amino acids. Germline values: CDR1 SGHNT, CDR2 YYREEE (reference sequence). The CDR3 loop reads CASSFKDMNTEAFF. CDR3 DNA sequence: TGTGCCAGCAGCTTCAAGGACATGAACACTGAAGCTTTCTTT. Full variable domain (missing parts from reference TRBV5-4 and TRBJ1-1): ETGVTQSPTHLIKTRGQQVTLRCSSQSGHNTVSWYQQALGQGPQFIFQYYREEENGRGNFPPRFSGLQFPNYSSELNVNALELDDSALYLCASSFKDMNTEAFFGQGTRLTVV.

This chain links TRBV20-1 with TRBJ1-5, with D possibly matching TRBD1 (6 bases). Deletions cut 2 bases from V and 6 bases from J, with 11 bases between. Germline values: CDR1 DFQATT, CDR2 SNEGSKA (reference sequence). The CDR3 has 13 amino acids. Here the CDR3 DNA reads TGCAGTGCTAGATCCGGGGGCAGTCAGCCCCAGCATTTT. The encoded protein is CSARSGGSQPQHF.

This clonotype showed up just a few times. The chain has TRBV7-2 and TRBJ2-5; TRBD1 aligns across 7 bases. CDR1 SGHTA and CDR2 FQGNSA come from the germline V gene. V trimming: 1 base; J trimming: 4 bases; junction bases outside the gene matches: 6. The CDR3 contains 15 residues. The DNA of the CDR3 is TGTGCCAGCAGCTTAGGCCCCAGGGGGTCAGAGACCCAGTACTTC. Translation gives CASSLGPRGSETQYF. Variable domain in full (rest from reference TRBV7-2 and TRBJ2-5): GAGVSQSPSNKVTEKGKDVELRCDPISGHTALYWYRQSLGQGLEFLIYFQGNSAPDKSGLPSDRFSAERTGGSVSTLTIQRTQQEDSAVYLCASSLGPRGSETQYFGPGTRLLVL.

The chain couples TRBV24-1 to TRBJ1-5, with D possibly being TRBD1 (5 bases). This CDR3 has 15 amino acids. Germline V gene lookup returns CDR1 KGHDR and CDR2 SFDVKD. V was clipped by 5 bases and J by 3 bases, with 13 bases between them. DNA of the CDR3: TGTGCCACCAGTGGTGGGGCAGGTTACAATCAGCCCCAGCATTTT. Translating it yields CATSGGAGYNQPQHF.

The DNA for the CDR3 is TGCGCCAGCAGCTCGGGTAGTCCCTACAATGAGCAGTTCTTC. Translated: CASSSGSPYNEQFF. The V gene is TRBV5-1, the J gene TRBJ2-1; D is unclear. This CDR3 region has 14 residues. The germline V and J ends were trimmed by 3 bases and 2 bases, with 9 bases remaining between them. The germline V gene encodes CDR1 SGHRS and CDR2 YFSETQ.

J is TRBJ2-6 and V is TRBV10-3; D is uncertain. Per the germline V gene, CDR1 is ENHRY and CDR2 is SYGVKD. The CDR3 sequence is 16 residues long. V was clipped by 0 bases and J by 4 bases, with 10 bases between them. This CDR3 is CAISESPPYGANVLTF. In DNA, the CDR3 is TGTGCCATCAGTGAGTCGCCACCCTACGGGGCCAACGTCCTGACTTTC.

This chain connects TRBV9 to TRBJ2-2; TRBD1 aligns across 9 bases. V shed 5 bases, J shed 9 bases, and the junction held 8 bases outside the gene matches. This CDR3 is 14 amino acids long. Germline CDR1 reads SGDLS; CDR2 reads YYNGEE. CDR3 amino acids: CASRAGQGTRELFF. CDR3 sequence (DNA): TGTGCCAGCAGAGCCGGACAGGGGACCCGGGAGCTGTTTTTT.

This sequence joins TRBV5-1 and TRBJ1-6; 8 nucleotides match TRBD1. The trim removed 4 bases at V and 6 bases at J, leaving 6 bases unmatched. The CDR3 has 15 residues. The germline V gene has CDR1 SGHRS and CDR2 YFSETQ. DNA for the CDR3: TGCGCCAGCAGCACGGGGACAGGCCCTAATTCACCCCTCCACTTT. Encoded protein: CASSTGTGPNSPLHF.

The chain has TRBV27 and TRBJ1-1, with D possibly being TRBD1 (5 bases). The germline CDR1 and CDR2 sequences are MNHEY and SMNVEV (reference sequence). The CDR3 spans 13 residues. Trimming took off 3 bases at V and 6 bases at J, with 11 bases between the two ends. The CDR3 sequence is CASSLIRGAEAFF. Here the CDR3 DNA reads TGTGCCAGCAGTTTGATTCGGGGCGCTGAAGCTTTCTTT.

The chain joins TRBV5-1 to TRBJ2-5; 11 nucleotides line up with TRBD2. This CDR3 has 15 residues. In germline, CDR1 is SGHRS, CDR2 YFSETQ. J was trimmed by 5 bases and V by 0 bases; bases with no gene match: 3. CDR3 amino acids: CASSLATSGMETQYF. DNA of the CDR3: TGCGCCAGCAGCTTGGCGACTAGCGGGATGGAGACCCAGTACTTC.

This chain uses TRBV5-1 with TRBJ1-2; 8 bases fit TRBD1. This CDR3 has 14 residues. CDR1 and CDR2 (germline): SGHRS, YFSETQ. The V and J ends lost 0 bases and 7 bases, in that order; junction bases with no gene match: 5. The CDR3 region has the DNA TGCGCCAGCAGCTTGGAGGACAGGGCGAGTGGCTACACCTTC. Its translation: CASSLEDRASGYTF.

The J gene is TRBJ2-3, the V gene TRBV27; D is unresolved. The V gene's germline CDR1 is MNHEY and CDR2 SMNVEV (reference sequence). V lost 0 bases, J lost 3 bases, and 7 bases lay in between. This CDR3 comprises 14 residues. CDR3 sequence (DNA): TGTGCCAGCAGTTTATCGATAGAGACAGATACGCAGTATTTT. Translated: CASSLSIETDTQYF.